This entry lists 32 T cell receptor beta chains sequenced from one sample in a study of blood T cell repertoires in COVID-19. This table comes from immunoSEQ multiplex PCR, and its TCRdb copy is limited to in-frame clones, with some not included. The table has approximately 320,000 clones, roughly 85% seen once. Specimen: peripheral blood. These receptors were obtained from a human donor in a cohort sampled during active COVID-19.

The chain is built from TRBV12-3 or TRBV12-4 and TRBJ2-7; 7 nucleotides match TRBD1. V lost 4 bases, J lost 6 bases, and 3 bases stayed unmatched. The CDR3 has 12 amino acids. CDR3: CASSWGQSEQYF. The CDR3 DNA sequence: TGTGCCAGCAGTTGGGGACAGAGCGAGCAGTACTTC.

The chain combines TRBV12-3 or TRBV12-4 with TRBJ2-7, with a tentative D call TRBD1 (6 bases). This CDR3 region has 13 residues. Deletions cut 3 bases from V and 5 bases from J, with 11 bases between. The CDR3 loop is CASSFRGDDEQYF. CDR3 in DNA: TGTGCCAGCAGTTTCAGGGGTGACGACGAGCAGTACTTC.

The chain is built from TRBV10-1 and TRBJ2-2; TRBD1 might be the D (6 bases). V lost 6 bases, J lost 4 bases, and 18 bases lay in between. The CDR3 runs to 16 residues. Germline values: CDR1 WNHNN, CDR2 SYGVQD (reference sequence). The CDR3 here is CASRENRQVITGELFF. CDR3 in DNA: TGCGCCAGCAGGGAGAATAGACAGGTCATCACCGGGGAGCTGTTTTTT.

The chain has TRBV19 and TRBJ2-7; TRBD1 aligns across 7 bases. This CDR3 contains 13 residues. Per germline, CDR1 LNHDA and CDR2 SQIVND (reference sequence). V was pared by 5 bases and J by 4 bases, with 5 bases of the junction left unmatched. The CDR3 sequence is CASSRGQLYEQYF. CDR3 coding DNA: TGTGCCAGTAGTCGGGGACAGTTATACGAGCAGTACTTC.

The chain links TRBV7-9 to TRBJ1-2; 7 bases line up with TRBD1. Trimming cost V 5 bases and J 14 bases; bases outside gene matches: 11. CDR1 and CDR2 (germline): SEHNR, FQNEAQ (reference sequence). The CDR3 is made up of 12 amino acids. This CDR3 reads CASSAHRGRTTF. CDR3 bases: TGTGCCAGCAGCGCCCACAGGGGCCGTACAACCTTC.

The chain recombines TRBV25-1 with TRBJ1-1; D remains ambiguous. Germline CDR1 reads MGHDK; CDR2 reads SYGVNS. Trimming stripped 10 bases from V and 1 base from J, with 13 bases between. The CDR3 has 13 amino acids. Written as DNA, the CDR3 is TGTGCCATCCTTGGCAGACAGAACACTGAAGCTTTCTTT. Translated, it gives CAILGRQNTEAFF. Complete variable domain (other parts from reference TRBV25-1 and TRBJ1-1): EADIYQTPRYLVIGTGKKITLECSQTMGHDKMYWYQQDPGMELHLIHYSYGVNSTEKGDLSSESTVSRIRTEHFPLTLESARPSHTSQYLCAILGRQNTEAFFGQGTRLTVV.

This clone appeared a single time. This chain uses TRBV10-1 with TRBJ2-7, with TRBD1 identical over 12 bases. The CDR3 totals 14 residues. V lost 3 bases, J lost 6 bases, and 3 bases stayed unmatched. The germline gives CDR1 WNHNN, CDR2 SYGVQD (reference sequence). CDR3 coding DNA: TGCGCCAGCAGTGAAGGGACAGGGGGCATCGAGCAGTACTTC. It codes for CASSEGTGGIEQYF.

V usage is TRBV5-1 and J usage is TRBJ2-1, with 7 bases fitting TRBD1. This CDR3 has 15 residues. Trimming removed 0 bases from V and 8 bases from J; junction bases left unmatched: 8. CDR1 is SGHRS and CDR2 is YFSETQ in the germline V gene. The CDR3 DNA is TGCGCCAGCAGCTTGGCTCGGGACAGCCACGATGAGCAGTTCTTC. Its translation is CASSLARDSHDEQFF.

The V gene is TRBV24-1, the J gene TRBJ2-1; a weak D match, TRBD1 (6 bases). CDR3 size: 18 residues. V lost 3 bases and J lost 2, with 19 bases in between. Germline CDR1 and CDR2: KGHDR and SFDVKD. The CDR3 loop is CATSDPGHQNQTYNEQFF. The CDR3 DNA follows: TGTGCCACCAGTGATCCGGGACACCAAAACCAGACCTACAATGAGCAGTTCTTC.

The chain has TRBV5-6 and TRBJ2-7; tentative D call: TRBD1 (5 bases). The CDR3 length is 15 residues. Per the germline V gene, CDR1 is SGHDT and CDR2 is YYEEEE. V lost 0 bases and J lost 5, with 15 bases in between. The CDR3 DNA reads TGTGCCAGCAGCTTGGGACAGATAATCGTCCACGAGCAGTACTTC. It yields the protein CASSLGQIIVHEQYF.

J is TRBJ1-3 and V is TRBV21-1. TRBV21-1 represents a pseudogene. The CDR3 runs to 15 residues. This CDR3 reads CASSRYRAFGNTIYF. CDR3 DNA: TGTGCCAGCAGCCGGTACCGAGCTTTCGGAAACACCATATATTTT.

V gene TRBV19 combines with J gene TRBJ2-3; 12 bases agree with TRBD2. CDR1 is LNHDA and CDR2 is SQIVND in the germline V gene (reference sequence). Trimming cost V 5 bases and J 6 bases; bases outside gene matches: 9. The CDR3 runs 16 residues. CDR3 nucleotide sequence: TGTGCCAGTAGTCCCGGGGCTAGCGGGGGGGCGGATACGCAGTATTTT. It yields the protein CASSPGASGGADTQYF.

V usage is TRBV6-1 and J usage is TRBJ1-1; D unclear. Germline assignment: CDR1 MNHNS and CDR2 SASEGT. The CDR3 consists of 15 residues. V was clipped by 1 base and J by 4 bases, with 13 bases between them. CDR3 protein: CASSEVPAGRTEAFF. For the CDR3, the DNA is TGTGCCAGCAGTGAAGTTCCGGCAGGTCGCACTGAAGCTTTCTTT.

This clone has only a few counts. This chain uses TRBV12-3 or TRBV12-4 with TRBJ1-5, with TRBD1 identical over 8 bases. This CDR3 has 13 amino acids. V lost 7 bases to trimming and J lost 6 bases; unmatched junction nucleotides: 5. The CDR3 reads CASNQGAGQPQHF. The CDR3 DNA sequence: TGTGCCAGCAACCAGGGGGCCGGTCAGCCCCAGCATTTT.

CDR3 DNA: TGCGCCAGCAGCTTGGGAGTAGCGGGTTACGAGCAGTACTTC. Translated, it gives CASSLGVAGYEQYF. The chain couples TRBV5-1 to TRBJ2-7; 7 bases are shared with TRBD2. The CDR3 consists of 14 residues. With 0 bases clipped from V and 4 bases from J, the junction kept 4 bases outside the gene matches. Germline V lookup: CDR1 SGHRS, CDR2 YFSETQ.

This clone was seen only a few times. This chain joins TRBV5-1 and TRBJ1-6; D is uncertain. From germline, CDR1 is SGHRS and CDR2 YFSETQ. The CDR3 contains 15 residues. V was trimmed by 3 bases and J by 8 bases, leaving 15 bases between them. The CDR3 sequence is CASSYSTLGDSPLHF. CDR3 DNA sequence: TGCGCCAGCAGCTACAGTACCCTCGGGGATTCACCCCTCCACTTT.

V usage is TRBV27 and J usage is TRBJ2-1, with 8 bases fitting TRBD2. Germline lookup yields CDR1 MNHEY and CDR2 SMNVEV (reference sequence). V dropped 2 bases and J dropped 3; count of bases not matched to a gene: 6. The CDR3 consists of 16 residues. CDR3 in DNA: TGTGCCAGCAGTTTAGTCTCCGGGACTAGCTACAATGAGCAGTTCTTC. Translation: CASSLVSGTSYNEQFF.

The chain combines TRBV2 with TRBJ1-1; D remains ambiguous. The CDR3 runs 13 residues. Trimming pared 9 bases from V and 2 bases from J, leaving 13 bases between. Germline V CDR1 and CDR2: SNHLY, FYNNEI. This CDR3 reads CASTARGNTEAFF. The DNA of the CDR3 is TGTGCCAGTACGGCCCGGGGAAACACTGAAGCTTTCTTT.

This rearrangement joins TRBV18 to TRBJ1-1; D call uncertain. The length of the CDR3 is 14 residues. V lost 2 bases, J lost 0 bases, and 7 bases lay in between. CDR1 and CDR2 (germline): KGHSH, LQKENI. The CDR3 DNA is TGTGCCAGCTCACCAATCGAGGTGAACACTGAAGCTTTCTTT. Amino acids: CASSPIEVNTEAFF. Combining the CDR3 with reference TRBV18 and TRBJ1-1 gives the whole variable domain NAGVMQNPRHLVRRRGQEARLRCSPMKGHSHVYWYRQLPEEGLKFMVYLQKENIIDESGMPKERFSAEFPKEGPSILRIQQVVRGDSAAYFCASSPIEVNTEAFFGQGTRLTVV.

The chain carries TRBV6-5 and TRBJ1-2; D gene ambiguous. V lost 6 bases, J lost 3 bases, and 11 bases lay in between. Germline V CDR1 and CDR2: MNHEY, SVGAGI. This CDR3 is built from 13 residues. This CDR3 reads CASRTDSHYGYTF. DNA for the CDR3: TGTGCCAGCAGGACCGACTCCCACTATGGCTACACCTTC.

The chain couples TRBV5-1 to TRBJ1-4, with D tentatively TRBD1 (6 bases). Looked up from germline, CDR1 is SGHRS and CDR2 is YFSETQ. The CDR3 is 15 amino acids. V was clipped by 3 bases and J by 8 bases, with 17 bases between them. The CDR3 nucleotides read TGCGCCAGCAGCTCCCACAGGGAACGAAGCGAAAAACTGTTTTTT. Residues: CASSSHRERSEKLFF.

The chain uses TRBV7-2 and TRBJ2-7, with 11 bases identical to TRBD2. V shed 5 bases, J shed 0 bases, and the junction held 6 bases outside the gene matches. Germline V gene lookup returns CDR1 SGHTA and CDR2 FQGNSA. The CDR3 loop spans 16 amino acids. Here the CDR3 reads CASSPTTSGVSYEQYF. DNA for the CDR3: TGTGCCAGCAGCCCCACGACTAGCGGGGTCTCCTACGAGCAGTACTTC.

The CDR3 protein is CASSFGGGALNEQFF. The CDR3 nucleotides read TGTGCCAGCAGCTTTGGCGGGGGGGCTCTCAATGAGCAGTTCTTC. The chain has TRBV7-3 and TRBJ2-1, with 9 positions matching TRBD2. The germline CDR1 and CDR2 sequences are SGHTA and FQGTGA. The CDR3 has 15 amino acids. Losses at the gene ends were 3 bases for V and 6 bases for J; bases not matched to a gene: 6.

Details on this clone: Within the sample, other DNA sequences also encode this same CDR3. V and J are TRBV20-1 and TRBJ2-7; 7 bases are a match to TRBD2. Trimming at V came to 6 bases and at J to 2 bases, leaving 1 base not matched to a gene. The CDR3 sequence is 11 residues long. Germline CDR1 is DFQATT and CDR2 is SNEGSKA (reference sequence). CDR3 sequence reads: CSAGTTYEQYF. The DNA for the CDR3 is TGCAGTGCCGGGACTACCTACGAGCAGTACTTC.

CDR3 sequence: CASRYRVYGNQPQHF. The CDR3 bases are TGTGCCAGTAGATACAGGGTCTATGGCAATCAGCCCCAGCATTTT. The gene calls are TRBV19 and TRBJ1-5, with TRBD1 as a possible D gene (6 bases). CDR1 LNHDA and CDR2 SQIVND come from the germline V gene (reference sequence). This CDR3 comprises 15 residues. V lost 6 bases, J lost 2 bases, and 14 bases lay in between.

This chain joins TRBV29-1 and TRBJ2-6; no clear D gene. Deletions cut 0 bases from V and 0 bases from J, with 6 bases between. Germline V gives CDR1 SQVTM, CDR2 ANQGSEA. The CDR3 length is 15 residues. CDR3 in DNA: TGCAGCGTTGAAGAGCGCAACTCTGGGGCCAACGTCCTGACTTTC. Amino acids: CSVEERNSGANVLTF.

This chain uses TRBV5-1 with TRBJ2-1; 11 bases line up with TRBD2. With V trimmed by 4 bases and J by 9 bases, 6 bases remained unmatched. The CDR3 spans 14 residues. Germline V gene lookup returns CDR1 SGHRS and CDR2 YFSETQ. CDR3 amino acids: CASSSSGGAGEQFF. In DNA form, the CDR3 reads TGCGCCAGCAGCAGTAGCGGGGGGGCCGGTGAGCAGTTCTTC.

The chain employs TRBV12-3 or TRBV12-4 and TRBJ1-2; 8 nucleotides agree with TRBD1. V shed 6 bases and J 6 bases; nucleotides not matched to a gene: 6. This CDR3 comprises 13 residues. This CDR3 is CASSPRTGNGYTF. In DNA form, the CDR3 reads TGTGCCAGCAGCCCCCGGACAGGGAATGGCTACACCTTC.

V and J are TRBV7-3 and TRBJ2-2, with 7 nucleotides matching TRBD1. From germline, CDR1 is SGHTA and CDR2 FQGTGA. Trimming removed 1 base from V and 4 bases from J; junction bases left unmatched: 6. This CDR3 contains 16 residues. The CDR3 DNA is TGTGCCAGCAGCTTAAGGGGGCAGGGGGTCACCGGGGAGCTGTTTTTT. Translation gives CASSLRGQGVTGELFF.

The chain employs TRBV24-1 and TRBJ2-3; the match to TRBD2 covers 12 bases. The CDR3 is 16 amino acids. The ends lost 4 bases at V and 5 bases at J; junction bases unmatched: 6. From germline, CDR1 is KGHDR and CDR2 SFDVKD. The CDR3 loop is CATSDSSGGGRDTQYF. CDR3 DNA sequence: TGTGCCACCAGTGACTCTAGCGGGGGGGGTAGAGATACGCAGTATTTT.

This clone was counted once. This chain joins TRBV28 and TRBJ1-2, with D unclear. Germline V CDR1 and CDR2: MDHEN, SYDVKM. Trimming left V 7 bases short and J 6 bases short, with 15 bases between. The CDR3 runs 13 residues. DNA for the CDR3: TGTGCCAGCACCGAAGACACACTGAATGGCTACACCTTC. Residues: CASTEDTLNGYTF.

This chain links TRBV25-1 with TRBJ2-7; D unclear. The CDR3 is made up of 11 amino acids. CDR1 MGHDK and CDR2 SYGVNS come from the germline V gene. The V end lost 4 bases, the J end lost 5 bases, and 6 bases lay between the germline ends. The CDR3 is CASSVVDEQYF. In DNA, the CDR3 is TGTGCCAGCAGTGTAGTTGACGAGCAGTACTTC.